The source of this T cell receptor (beta chain) is a study of T cell responses to AZD1222 COVID-19 vaccine. About this clone: Its antigen is not identified.

Study results and limitations: Only after the peak T cell response were repertoires sampled.

V was clipped by 8 bases and J by 9 bases, with 11 bases between them. This CDR3 is built from 12 residues. Germline V gene sequence: CDR1 ENHRY, CDR2 SYGVKD. This table comes from immunoSEQ multiplex PCR, and its TCRdb copy is limited to in-frame clones, with some not included. There are more than 110,000 clones in the sample; 70% to 90% occur only once, and 3.1% lies in the top ten. The source is an adult who received the AZD1222 COVID-19 vaccine. Here the sequenced sample was peripheral blood, taken 28 days after the second AZD1222 dose. This sequence joins TRBV10-3 and TRBJ1-6; D remains ambiguous. DNA for the CDR3: TGTGCCATCGGGTGGGAGGGTTCACCCCTCCACTTT. Its protein is CAIGWEGSPLHF.